This is a list of T cell receptor beta chains from one sample in a study of T cells in Graves' hyperthyroidism and ophthalmopathy. MiXCR, run by TCRdb on the multiplex PCR reads, gives a single entry per CDR3 protein. The profile shows some 500,000 distinct CDR3 sequences, 15% to 20% of them singletons. The sequenced sample was blood. These receptors were collected from a woman aged 25 to 45 with Graves' ophthalmopathy. The CDR3 runs from the conserved cysteine through the conserved F or W. The order of the fields is D gene, clone size, V gene, J gene, CDR3 protein, CDR3 DNA. A D gene is named only where the DNA matches it firmly. Clone size is stated in some rows and not others, as once, few, many or a class when expanded.

TRBD2,NA,TRBV12-3/TRBV12-4,TRBJ2-5,CATGRGGGARETQYF,TGTGCCACTGGCCGGGGCGGGGGGGCGAGAGAGACCCAGTACTTC
NA,few,TRBV10-3,TRBJ2-1,CAISESGGTNEQFF,TGTGCCATCAGTGAGTCTGGCGGAACCAATGAGCAGTTCTTC
NA,NA,TRBV7-9,TRBJ2-5,CASSSEYQETQYF,TGTGCCAGCAGCTCCGAGTACCAAGAGACCCAGTACTTC
NA,many,TRBV7-2,TRBJ1-6,CASSLVGSNSPLHF,TGTGCCAGCAGCTTAGTAGGGTCCAATTCACCCCTCCACTTT
NA,NA,TRBV7-9,TRBJ2-4,CASSPRQSLAKNIQYF,TGTGCCAGCAGCCCGAGACAGTCCCTAGCCAAAAACATTCAGTACTTC
TRBD2,many,TRBV20-1,TRBJ2-3,CSASASGIPQDTQYF,TGCAGTGCTTCCGCGAGCGGGATTCCCCAAGATACGCAGTATTTT
NA,many,TRBV12-3/TRBV12-4,TRBJ1-1,CASSTYRGSIEAFF,TGTGCCAGCAGTACTTATAGGGGAAGCATTGAAGCTTTCTTT
NA,many,TRBV6-2/TRBV6-3,TRBJ1-2,CASSWRLLYGYTF,TGTGCCAGCAGTTGGCGATTACTCTATGGCTACACCTTC
TRBD2,few,TRBV29-1,TRBJ2-1,CSVPFSGDYNEQFF,TGCAGCGTTCCTTTTAGCGGGGATTACAATGAGCAGTTCTTC
NA,NA,TRBV25-1,TRBJ2-1,CASNRGNNEQFF,TGTGCCAGCAATCGGGGGAACAATGAGCAGTTCTTC
TRBD1,many,TRBV20-1,TRBJ1-1,CSARTGSTEAFF,TGCAGCGCCAGGACAGGGAGCACTGAAGCTTTCTTT
TRBD1,NA,TRBV10-3,TRBJ2-1,CAISESNRGDEQFF,TGTGCCATCAGTGAGTCGAACAGGGGCGACGAGCAGTTCTTC
NA,few,TRBV15,TRBJ2-3,CATSRVLSGSTDTQYF,TGTGCCACCAGCAGAGTACTTAGCGGAAGCACAGATACGCAGTATTTT
TRBD2,many,TRBV7-9,TRBJ2-1,CASSSTGTTPRSSYNEQFF,TGTGCCAGCAGCTCTACCGGGACTACCCCGCGTTCCTCCTACAATGAGCAGTTCTTC
NA,NA,TRBV2,TRBJ2-7,CASSVGRGGAEQYF,TGTGCCAGCAGCGTTGGCAGGGGAGGGGCCGAGCAGTACTTC
TRBD2,few,TRBV12-3/TRBV12-4,TRBJ2-2,CASSGRGTGELFF,TGTGCCAGCAGTGGGAGGGGCACCGGGGAGCTGTTTTTT
TRBD2,NA,TRBV28,TRBJ2-3,CASLRTSGRATVDTQYF,TGTGCCAGCCTTAGGACTAGCGGGAGGGCCACGGTAGATACGCAGTATTTT
NA,few,TRBV6-1,TRBJ2-7,CASKSGVGNEQYF,TGTGCCAGCAAGTCCGGGGTCGGGAACGAGCAGTACTTC